What follows are 17 T cell receptor beta chains derived from one specimen sequenced in a study of T cells in Graves' hyperthyroidism and ophthalmopathy. Regions amplified from RNA transcripts were the TCR beta CDR3 regions. With the HTBI primer set, the TCR CDR3 went through a first round of RT-PCR. Using its own MiXCR run on the multiplex PCR reads, TCRdb lists one record per CDR3 protein. The table shows a few hundred thousand distinct CDR3 sequences, with 15% to 20% occurring only once. The source material was blood. The receptors come from a young woman with Graves' hyperthyroidism.

This clonotype came up many times. This chain connects TRBV6-5 to TRBJ2-7, with 9 positions matching TRBD1. V shed 4 bases and J 2 bases; nucleotides not matched to a gene: 6. CDR1 and CDR2 (germline): MNHEY, SVGAGI. There are 15 residues in the CDR3. The DNA for the CDR3 is TGTGCCAGCAGTTTAGGGACAGGGTCAACCTACGAGCAGTACTTC. Amino acids: CASSLGTGSTYEQYF.

This clonotype was counted a single time. The V and J genes are TRBV9 and TRBJ2-7; D not resolved. V was shortened by 3 bases and J by 7 bases, with 14 bases between the two germline ends. Germline-derived CDR1 and CDR2 are SGDLS and YYNGEE. This CDR3 has 13 amino acids. CDR3: CASSEYEAAEQYF. The CDR3 DNA is TGTGCCAGCAGCGAATATGAGGCGGCAGAGCAGTACTTC.

The chain recombines TRBV5-5 with TRBJ2-7; the match to TRBD2 covers 8 bases. With V trimmed by 4 bases and J by 5 bases, 8 bases remained unmatched. CDR3 length: 14 residues. Per the germline V gene, CDR1 is SGHKS and CDR2 is YYEKEE (reference sequence). The CDR3 region is CASSHRTSHDEQYF. CDR3 bases: TGTGCCAGCAGCCACCGGACTAGCCACGACGAGCAGTACTTC. Full variable domain (outside the CDR3, taken from reference TRBV5-5 and TRBJ2-7): DAGVTQSPTHLIKTRGQQVTLRCSPISGHKSVSWYQQVLGQGPQFIFQYYEKEERGRGNFPDRFSARQFPNYSSELNVNALLLGDSALYLCASSHRTSHDEQYFGPGTRLTVT.

This clonotype was observed at least ten times. The gene calls are TRBV7-8 and TRBJ2-2, with 11 bases aligning to TRBD2. Trimming at V came to 2 bases and at J to 0 bases, leaving 2 bases not matched to a gene. Germline CDR1 is SGHVS and CDR2 is FQNEAQ. CDR3 length equals 17 residues. The CDR3 spells CASSLLGLAANTGELFF. The CDR3 nucleotides read TGTGCCAGCAGCTTACTGGGACTAGCGGCGAACACCGGGGAGCTGTTTTTT.

V is TRBV6-1 and J is TRBJ1-2, with D possibly being TRBD1 (5 bases). V lost 6 bases, J lost 2 bases, and 13 bases lay in between. There are 14 residues in the CDR3. Germline values: CDR1 MNHNS, CDR2 SASEGT. DNA for the CDR3: TGTGCCAGCAGAGGAGGGGCGCCCAACTATGGCTACACCTTC. Its translation is CASRGGAPNYGYTF.

This clonotype was found many times. J is TRBJ2-7 and V is TRBV7-2; D remains unclear. Trimming left V 1 base short and J 4 bases short, with 20 bases between. This CDR3 has 17 amino acids. From germline, CDR1 is SGHTA and CDR2 FQGNSA. CDR3 sequence reads: CASSLVVGRTRHYEQYF. The CDR3 DNA reads TGTGCCAGCAGCTTAGTGGTAGGCAGAACGAGGCATTACGAGCAGTACTTC.

There are many counts of this clonotype. CDR3 region: CASRRDRGNYGYTF. CDR3 coding DNA: TGTGCCAGCAGACGGGACAGGGGAAACTATGGCTACACCTTC. V is TRBV12-3 or TRBV12-4 and J is TRBJ1-2, with TRBD1 matching over 10 bases. The length of the CDR3 is 14 residues. V shed 6 bases, J shed 2 bases, and the junction held 3 bases outside the gene matches.

This clonotype was recorded a few times. V and J are TRBV3-1 and TRBJ2-7; D is perhaps TRBD2 (6 bases). The germline gives CDR1 LGHDT, CDR2 YNNKEL (reference sequence). The CDR3 length is 15 residues. Trimming removed 5 bases from V and 2 bases from J, with 16 bases in between. DNA for the CDR3: TGTGCCAGCAGCGCCGGGGGAGACCTGACCTACGAGCAGTACTTC. Translated: CASSAGGDLTYEQYF.

This clonotype was seen repeatedly, ten times or more. This chain joins TRBV5-1 and TRBJ2-7; D is unresolved. Germline V gene data show CDR1 as SGHRS and CDR2 as YFSETQ. Trimming pared 4 bases from V and 2 bases from J, leaving 7 bases between. The CDR3 consists of 12 residues. Here the CDR3 DNA reads TGCGCCAGCAGCGTCAGCCCCTACGAGCAGTACTTC. Protein: CASSVSPYEQYF.

This clonotype came up many times. The V and J genes are TRBV5-1 and TRBJ2-7, with D possibly matching TRBD2 (5 bases). Trimming shortened V by 1 base and J by 0 bases, and 11 bases separated the two germline ends. This CDR3 spans 15 amino acids. The germline V gene encodes CDR1 SGHRS and CDR2 YFSETQ. Here the CDR3 DNA reads TGCGCCAGCAGCTTGCGGGGAATGGTCTCCTACGAGCAGTACTTC. The encoded protein is CASSLRGMVSYEQYF. Combining the CDR3 with reference TRBV5-1 and TRBJ2-7 gives the whole variable domain KAGVTQTPRYLIKTRGQQVTLSCSPISGHRSVSWYQQTPGQGLQFLFEYFSETQRNKGNFPGRFSGRQFSNSRSEMNVSTLELGDSALYLCASSLRGMVSYEQYFGPGTRLTVT.

There are many counts of this clonotype. This chain connects TRBV20-1 to TRBJ1-3; D not resolved. Trimming took off 4 bases at V and 0 bases at J, with 16 bases between the two ends. CDR3 length equals 16 residues. Germline V lookup: CDR1 DFQATT, CDR2 SNEGSKA (reference sequence). Here the CDR3 DNA reads TGCAGTGCTACCCGCGGGCAGACTGCCTCTGGAAACACCATATATTTT. Amino acid sequence: CSATRGQTASGNTIYF.

The rearrangement joins TRBV5-4 to TRBJ2-2; perhaps TRBD1 as D (5 bases). The CDR3 has 19 residues. With 4 bases removed from V and 4 bases from J, the gap between germline ends came to 26 bases. Germline CDR1 and CDR2: SGHNT and YYREEE (reference sequence). CDR3 DNA: TGTGCCAGCAGCCTTGGACGGAACATAGGAAGTAGGGGCACCGGGGAGCTGTTTTTT. Translation gives CASSLGRNIGSRGTGELFF. Based on the CDR3 plus reference TRBV5-4 and TRBJ2-2, the full variable domain is ETGVTQSPTHLIKTRGQQVTLRCSSQSGHNTVSWYQQALGQGPQFIFQYYREEENGRGNFPPRFSGLQFPNYSSELNVNALELDDSALYLCASSLGRNIGSRGTGELFFGEGSRLTVL.

This clonotype was picked up a small number of times. This sequence joins TRBV5-1 and TRBJ2-4, with 9 bases fitting TRBD2. Germline values: CDR1 SGHRS, CDR2 YFSETQ. V lost 0 bases and J lost 6; bases outside the gene matches: 10. This CDR3 is 17 amino acids long. The CDR3 spells CASSLDRAGGGVNIQYF. The CDR3 coding sequence is TGCGCCAGCAGCTTGGACCGAGCGGGGGGCGGGGTAAACATTCAGTACTTC.

This clonotype was observed once. One base away lies a much larger clone, so this may be a sequencing read error. This chain connects TRBV2 to TRBJ2-2; D is ambiguous. CDR3 length equals 14 residues. Germline CDR1 reads SNHLY; CDR2 reads FYNNEI. Trimming stripped 10 bases from V and 2 bases from J, with 14 bases between. This CDR3 is CAIRNDRNTGELFF. CDR3 nucleotide sequence: TGTGCCATCAGGAACGACCGAAACACCGGGGAGCTGTTTTTT.

In this sample, this clonotype turned up a few times. The chain couples TRBV28 to TRBJ2-7, with D tentatively TRBD2 (5 bases). V lost 8 bases, J lost 0 bases, and 8 bases lay in between. This CDR3 is 12 amino acids long. Germline CDR1 reads MDHEN; CDR2 reads SYDVKM. CDR3 region: CASEGISYEQYF. The CDR3 DNA sequence: TGTGCCAGCGAGGGTATCTCCTACGAGCAGTACTTC. Based on the CDR3 plus reference TRBV28 and TRBJ2-7, the full variable domain is DVKVTQSSRYLVKRTGEKVFLECVQDMDHENMFWYRQDPGLGLRLIYFSYDVKMKEKGDIPEGYSVSREKKERFSLILESASTNQTSMYLCASEGISYEQYFGPGTRLTVT.

The chain joins TRBV12-3 or TRBV12-4 to TRBJ2-5; tentative D call: TRBD2 (7 bases). The CDR3 runs to 14 residues. Between the trimmed V and J ends, which lost 7 bases and 5 bases, there was a span of 17 bases. CDR3 nucleotides: TGTGCCAGCATCCTCAAGGGGGGGAGGGAGACCCAGTACTTC. Its translation is CASILKGGRETQYF.

This clonotype was seen only a few times. The chain recombines TRBV7-3 with TRBJ2-7; 10 bases line up with TRBD2. CDR1 is SGHTA and CDR2 is FQGTGA in the germline V gene. CDR3 size: 17 residues. The V gene end was trimmed by 5 bases and the J gene end by 2 bases; junction bases not matched to a gene: 12. DNA of the CDR3: TGTGCCAGCAGCCCAGAGGCCCCTAGCGGGGGTACCTACGAGCAGTACTTC. This encodes CASSPEAPSGGTYEQYF.